The subject of this entry is one TCR beta chain. The antigen remains undetermined. The PCR used 60 Vbeta and 13 Jbeta primers. Assay: immunoSEQ multiplex PCR; the TCRdb copy retains only in-frame clones and omits some. The sample has roughly 50,000 clones, and its top ten clones hold over 9%. V dropped 6 bases and J dropped 10 bases, with 21 bases sitting between them. CDR1 and CDR2 (germline): SNHLY, FYNNEI. This CDR3 contains 14 residues. This entry belongs to a study of cytomegalovirus exposure and HLA in healthy donors. Study observations and caveats: Near-uniform donor sequencing depth was presumed by presence/absence analyses. Earlier results showed most TCR beta V segments being productive about 90% or about 30% of the time.

The chain links TRBV2 to TRBJ2-5; D is possibly TRBD1 (6 bases). This sequence originates from a woman in her sixties in good health and CMV-seropositive. What was sequenced was PBMCs. The CDR3 is CASSYLTGFVDQYF. CDR3 DNA sequence: TGTGCCAGCAGCTATTTAACAGGGTTTGTGGACCAGTACTTC.